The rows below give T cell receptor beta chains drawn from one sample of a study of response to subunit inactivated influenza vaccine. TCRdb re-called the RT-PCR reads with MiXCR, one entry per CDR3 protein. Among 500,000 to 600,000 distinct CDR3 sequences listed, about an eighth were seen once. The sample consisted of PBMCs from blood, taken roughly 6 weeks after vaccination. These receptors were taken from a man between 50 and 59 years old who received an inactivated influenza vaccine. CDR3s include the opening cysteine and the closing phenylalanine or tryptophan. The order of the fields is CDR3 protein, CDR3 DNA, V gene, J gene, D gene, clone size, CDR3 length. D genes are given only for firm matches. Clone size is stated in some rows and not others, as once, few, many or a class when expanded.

CDR3aa: CSASRSSSTGELFF
CDR3nt: TGCAGTGCTAGCCGCTCTAGCTCCACCGGGGAGCTGTTTTTT
v_gene: TRBV20-1
j_gene: TRBJ2-2
d_gene: NA
abundance: few
len: 14

CDR3aa: CASRPDVLSEAFF
CDR3nt: TGTGCCAGCAGGCCAGATGTCCTATCAGAAGCTTTCTTT
v_gene: TRBV6-2/TRBV6-3
j_gene: TRBJ1-1
d_gene: NA
abundance: few
len: 13

CDR3aa: CSASGTTDTQYF
CDR3nt: TGCAGTGCTAGCGGGACCACAGATACGCAGTATTTT
v_gene: TRBV20-1
j_gene: TRBJ2-3
d_gene: NA
abundance: many
len: 12

CDR3aa: CASSYSVPAAQETQYF
CDR3nt: TGTGCCAGCAGTTACTCGGTTCCAGCGGCCCAAGAGACCCAGTACTTC
v_gene: TRBV6-2/TRBV6-3
j_gene: TRBJ2-5
d_gene: NA
abundance: NA
len: 16

CDR3aa: CASSSWTGGLNQPQHF
CDR3nt: TGTGCCAGCAGCTCGTGGACAGGCGGACTCAATCAGCCCCAGCATTTT
v_gene: TRBV5-6
j_gene: TRBJ1-5
d_gene: TRBD1
abundance: many
len: 16

CDR3aa: CSAREGSGRLYEQYF
CDR3nt: TGCAGTGCTAGAGAGGGGAGCGGGAGGCTTTACGAGCAGTACTTC
v_gene: TRBV20-1
j_gene: TRBJ2-7
d_gene: TRBD2
abundance: NA
len: 15

CDR3aa: CSAKKGAAYEQYF
CDR3nt: TGCAGCGCGAAAAAGGGAGCAGCCTACGAGCAGTACTTC
v_gene: TRBV29-1
j_gene: TRBJ2-7
d_gene: NA
abundance: few
len: 13

CDR3aa: CSARDLGGVGENTGELFF
CDR3nt: TGCAGTGCTAGAGATTTGGGGGGAGTAGGAGAGAACACCGGGGAGCTGTTTTTT
v_gene: TRBV20-1
j_gene: TRBJ2-2
d_gene: NA
abundance: few
len: 18

CDR3aa: CSASGWERLNEQFF
CDR3nt: TGCAGTGCTAGTGGGTGGGAAAGACTCAATGAGCAGTTCTTC
v_gene: TRBV20-1
j_gene: TRBJ2-1
d_gene: NA
abundance: few
len: 14

CDR3aa: CASLSGGSLNTEAFF
CDR3nt: TGTGCCAGTCTTTCGGGGGGTTCCCTGAACACTGAAGCTTTCTTT
v_gene: TRBV18
j_gene: TRBJ1-1
d_gene: NA
abundance: NA
len: 15

CDR3aa: CAIRGEGPEAFF
CDR3nt: TGTGCCATACGGGGGGAAGGGCCTGAAGCTTTCTTT
v_gene: TRBV25-1
j_gene: TRBJ1-1
d_gene: NA
abundance: NA
len: 12

CDR3aa: CASSLLTSHYEQYF
CDR3nt: TGTGCCAGCAGCTTGTTGACTTCTCACTACGAGCAGTACTTC
v_gene: TRBV5-6
j_gene: TRBJ2-7
d_gene: NA
abundance: NA
len: 14

CDR3aa: CASGFGENEQFF
CDR3nt: TGTGCCAGCGGCTTTGGAGAGAATGAGCAGTTCTTC
v_gene: TRBV6-5
j_gene: TRBJ2-1
d_gene: NA
abundance: NA
len: 12

CDR3aa: CASSRTAMNTEAFF
CDR3nt: TGTGCCAGCAGTCGGACAGCTATGAACACTGAAGCTTTCTTT
v_gene: TRBV12-3/TRBV12-4
j_gene: TRBJ1-1
d_gene: NA
abundance: few
len: 14

CDR3aa: CASRSGGAGGYTF
CDR3nt: TGTGCCAGCAGGTCAGGGGGCGCAGGTGGCTACACCTTC
v_gene: TRBV12-3/TRBV12-4
j_gene: TRBJ1-2
d_gene: TRBD1
abundance: few
len: 13

CDR3aa: CSARASLRAEQYF
CDR3nt: TGCAGTGCTAGAGCTTCACTACGGGCCGAGCAGTACTTC
v_gene: TRBV20-1
j_gene: TRBJ2-7
d_gene: NA
abundance: NA
len: 13

CDR3aa: CASSRGATNAKLFF
CDR3nt: TGTGCCAGCAGCCGCGGTGCAACTAATGCAAAACTGTTTTTT
v_gene: TRBV6-1
j_gene: TRBJ1-4
d_gene: NA
abundance: few
len: 14

CDR3aa: CSVEAAPDTQYF
CDR3nt: TGCAGCGTTGAGGCAGCCCCAGATACGCAGTATTTT
v_gene: TRBV29-1
j_gene: TRBJ2-3
d_gene: NA
abundance: NA
len: 12

CDR3aa: CASSPTRRTGYGYTF
CDR3nt: TGTGCCAGCAGCCCCACCAGGAGGACTGGATATGGCTACACCTTC
v_gene: TRBV12-3/TRBV12-4
j_gene: TRBJ1-2
d_gene: NA
abundance: many
len: 15

CDR3aa: CASRKWGAYNEQFF
CDR3nt: TGTGCCAGCAGAAAATGGGGGGCCTACAATGAGCAGTTCTTC
v_gene: TRBV21-1
j_gene: TRBJ2-1
d_gene: NA
abundance: NA
len: 14

CDR3aa: CSVDRSPDTQYF
CDR3nt: TGCAGCGTGGACAGGAGCCCAGATACGCAGTATTTT
v_gene: TRBV29-1
j_gene: TRBJ2-3
d_gene: TRBD1
abundance: many
len: 12

CDR3aa: CASSSGQGRDTGELFF
CDR3nt: TGTGCCAGCAGTTCAGGACAGGGGAGGGACACCGGGGAGCTGTTTTTT
v_gene: TRBV6-5
j_gene: TRBJ2-2
d_gene: TRBD1
abundance: NA
len: 16

CDR3aa: CASSQDYSVQYF
CDR3nt: TGTGCCAGCAGCCAAGATTACAGCGTGCAGTACTTC
v_gene: TRBV14
j_gene: TRBJ2-7
d_gene: NA
abundance: NA
len: 12

CDR3aa: CASSAPGTKGNTIYF
CDR3nt: TGTGCCAGCAGTGCCCCCGGGACAAAAGGAAACACCATATATTTT
v_gene: TRBV6-1
j_gene: TRBJ1-3
d_gene: NA
abundance: NA
len: 15

CDR3aa: CASSFLAGFQETQYF
CDR3nt: TGTGCCAGCAGCTTTCTAGCGGGCTTCCAAGAGACCCAGTACTTC
v_gene: TRBV7-2
j_gene: TRBJ2-5
d_gene: TRBD2
abundance: NA
len: 15

CDR3aa: CASSLALFGEAFF
CDR3nt: TGTGCCAGCAGCTTGGCCCTATTTGGTGAAGCTTTCTTT
v_gene: TRBV5-6
j_gene: TRBJ1-1
d_gene: NA
abundance: NA
len: 13

CDR3aa: CASSPQRWSSYNEQFF
CDR3nt: TGTGCCAGCAGCCCACAGCGGTGGAGCTCCTACAATGAGCAGTTCTTC
v_gene: TRBV9
j_gene: TRBJ2-1
d_gene: NA
abundance: NA
len: 16

CDR3aa: CASSPGYGVTEAFF
CDR3nt: TGTGCCAGCTCACCGGGGTACGGGGTCACTGAAGCTTTCTTT
v_gene: TRBV18
j_gene: TRBJ1-1
d_gene: NA
abundance: few
len: 14

CDR3aa: CASSAQRAGGTDTQYF
CDR3nt: TGTGCCAGCAGCGCCCAACGCGCGGGGGGCACAGATACGCAGTATTTT
v_gene: TRBV9
j_gene: TRBJ2-3
d_gene: TRBD2
abundance: NA
len: 16

CDR3aa: CATGTSGHETQYF
CDR3nt: TGTGCCACCGGGACTAGCGGGCACGAGACCCAGTACTTC
v_gene: TRBV6-2/TRBV6-3
j_gene: TRBJ2-5
d_gene: TRBD2
abundance: NA
len: 13

CDR3aa: CAISGGLAASQETQYF
CDR3nt: TGTGCCATCAGTGGGGGGCTAGCGGCATCACAAGAGACCCAGTACTTC
v_gene: TRBV10-3
j_gene: TRBJ2-5
d_gene: NA
abundance: many
len: 16

CDR3aa: CASSNQPQHF
CDR3nt: TGTGCCAGCAGCAATCAGCCCCAGCATTTT
v_gene: TRBV21-1
j_gene: TRBJ1-5
d_gene: NA
abundance: few
len: 10

CDR3aa: CASSQAGQGATGELFF
CDR3nt: TGTGCCAGCAGCCAAGCGGGACAGGGGGCCACCGGGGAGCTGTTTTTT
v_gene: TRBV9
j_gene: TRBJ2-2
d_gene: TRBD1
abundance: NA
len: 16

CDR3aa: CASSVANSGQGTTGELFF
CDR3nt: TGTGCCAGCAGCGTAGCTAATTCGGGGCAGGGAACCACCGGGGAGCTGTTTTTT
v_gene: TRBV9
j_gene: TRBJ2-2
d_gene: NA
abundance: NA
len: 18

CDR3aa: CASSVDAGTYEQYF
CDR3nt: TGTGCCAGCAGTGTCGACGCAGGAACCTACGAGCAGTACTTC
v_gene: TRBV3-1
j_gene: TRBJ2-7
d_gene: NA
abundance: few
len: 14

CDR3aa: CASSSGGEGKNIQYF
CDR3nt: TGTGCCAGCAGCTCCGGGGGGGAGGGGAAAAACATTCAGTACTTC
v_gene: TRBV7-2
j_gene: TRBJ2-4
d_gene: TRBD2
abundance: NA
len: 15

CDR3aa: CASSLMASGYSGELFF
CDR3nt: TGTGCCAGCAGCTTAATGGCTAGCGGGTATAGCGGGGAGCTGTTTTTT
v_gene: TRBV7-2
j_gene: TRBJ2-2
d_gene: TRBD2
abundance: few
len: 16

CDR3aa: CASSRDGSTNEKLFF
CDR3nt: TGTGCCAGCAGCCGGGACGGCTCAACTAATGAAAAACTGTTTTTT
v_gene: TRBV12-3/TRBV12-4
j_gene: TRBJ1-4
d_gene: NA
abundance: NA
len: 15

CDR3aa: CASSMDGGTGELFF
CDR3nt: TGTGCCAGTAGTATGGATGGCGGGACCGGGGAGCTGTTTTTT
v_gene: TRBV19
j_gene: TRBJ2-2
d_gene: NA
abundance: NA
len: 14

CDR3aa: CASSPRSGQGALEQFF
CDR3nt: TGTGCCAGTAGTCCCCGTTCCGGACAGGGGGCTCTCGAGCAGTTCTTC
v_gene: TRBV19
j_gene: TRBJ2-1
d_gene: TRBD1
abundance: NA
len: 16

CDR3aa: CASSPTFRFSYNEQFF
CDR3nt: TGCGCCAGCAGCCCAACGTTCCGATTCTCCTACAATGAGCAGTTCTTC
v_gene: TRBV5-1
j_gene: TRBJ2-1
d_gene: NA
abundance: few
len: 16

CDR3aa: CASNTRQANTGELFF
CDR3nt: TGTGCCAGCAACACCCGACAGGCCAACACCGGGGAGCTGTTTTTT
v_gene: TRBV7-9
j_gene: TRBJ2-2
d_gene: NA
abundance: NA
len: 15

CDR3aa: CASSQVGPRYNEQFF
CDR3nt: TGTGCCAGCAGCCAAGTGGGGCCGCGGTACAATGAGCAGTTCTTC
v_gene: TRBV3-1
j_gene: TRBJ2-1
d_gene: NA
abundance: NA
len: 15

CDR3aa: CASSLGLAGFSTGELFF
CDR3nt: TGTGCCAGCAGCTTAGGTCTAGCGGGATTTAGCACCGGGGAGCTGTTTTTT
v_gene: TRBV11-2
j_gene: TRBJ2-2
d_gene: TRBD2
abundance: NA
len: 17

CDR3aa: CASSFPQAHQETQYF
CDR3nt: TGTGCCAGCAGTTTTCCCCAGGCTCACCAAGAGACCCAGTACTTC
v_gene: TRBV28
j_gene: TRBJ2-5
d_gene: NA
abundance: many
len: 15

CDR3aa: CASSFQLAGADTQYF
CDR3nt: TGTGCCAGCAGCTTTCAACTAGCGGGAGCAGATACGCAGTATTTT
v_gene: TRBV9
j_gene: TRBJ2-3
d_gene: TRBD2
abundance: NA
len: 15

CDR3aa: CAIDFATNEKLFF
CDR3nt: TGTGCCATCGATTTTGCTACTAATGAAAAACTGTTTTTT
v_gene: TRBV7-9
j_gene: TRBJ1-4
d_gene: NA
abundance: NA
len: 13

CDR3aa: CASSFNQYEQYF
CDR3nt: TGCGCCAGCAGCTTCAACCAGTACGAGCAGTACTTC
v_gene: TRBV5-1
j_gene: TRBJ2-7
d_gene: NA
abundance: many
len: 12

CDR3aa: CASSIPDRFHYEQYF
CDR3nt: TGTGCCAGCAGCATCCCGGACAGGTTCCACTACGAGCAGTACTTC
v_gene: TRBV9
j_gene: TRBJ2-7
d_gene: TRBD1
abundance: NA
len: 15

CDR3aa: CASSLGGPSNEQFF
CDR3nt: TGCGCCAGCAGCCTGGGAGGCCCATCCAATGAGCAGTTCTTC
v_gene: TRBV5-1
j_gene: TRBJ2-1
d_gene: NA
abundance: NA
len: 14

CDR3aa: CASSFDRVGDTQYF
CDR3nt: TGCGCCAGCAGCTTCGACAGGGTTGGAGATACGCAGTATTTT
v_gene: TRBV5-1
j_gene: TRBJ2-3
d_gene: TRBD1
abundance: NA
len: 14

CDR3aa: CASSPEWAGDTIYF
CDR3nt: TGTGCCAGCAGTCCCGAGTGGGCCGGGGACACCATATATTTT
v_gene: TRBV12-3/TRBV12-4
j_gene: TRBJ1-3
d_gene: NA
abundance: few
len: 14

CDR3aa: CSVGNYNEQFF
CDR3nt: TGCAGCGTTGGGAACTACAATGAGCAGTTCTTC
v_gene: TRBV29-1
j_gene: TRBJ2-1
d_gene: NA
abundance: many
len: 11

CDR3aa: CSARLAGGRTGELFF
CDR3nt: TGCAGTGCTAGACTAGCGGGGGGCAGAACCGGGGAGCTGTTTTTT
v_gene: TRBV20-1
j_gene: TRBJ2-2
d_gene: TRBD2
abundance: once
len: 15

CDR3aa: CATSRDFGLRETQYF
CDR3nt: TGTGCCACCAGCAGAGATTTTGGACTTCGAGAGACCCAGTACTTC
v_gene: TRBV15
j_gene: TRBJ2-5
d_gene: NA
abundance: NA
len: 15